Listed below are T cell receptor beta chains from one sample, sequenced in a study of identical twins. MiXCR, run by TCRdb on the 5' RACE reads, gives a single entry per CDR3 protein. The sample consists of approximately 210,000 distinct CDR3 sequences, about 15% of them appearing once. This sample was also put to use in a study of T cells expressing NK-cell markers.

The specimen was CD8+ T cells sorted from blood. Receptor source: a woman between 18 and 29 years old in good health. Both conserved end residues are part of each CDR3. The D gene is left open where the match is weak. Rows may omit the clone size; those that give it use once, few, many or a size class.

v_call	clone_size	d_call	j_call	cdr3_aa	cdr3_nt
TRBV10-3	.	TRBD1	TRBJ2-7	CAISDTGTGDYEQYF	TGTGCCATCAGTGACACCGGGACAGGGGACTACGAGCAGTACTTC
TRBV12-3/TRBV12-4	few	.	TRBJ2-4	CASSVGYGTLKNIQYF	TGTGCCAGCAGTGTGGGGTATGGGACGCTAAAAAACATTCAGTACTTC
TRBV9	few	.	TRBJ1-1	CASSGTARHTEAFF	TGTGCCAGCAGCGGGACAGCTCGCCACACTGAAGCTTTCTTT
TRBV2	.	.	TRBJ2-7	CASRHGYEQYF	TGTGCCAGCAGGCATGGATACGAGCAGTACTTC
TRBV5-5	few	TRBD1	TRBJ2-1	CASSFTIPGQGLNEQFF	TGTGCCAGCAGCTTCACTATTCCGGGACAGGGGTTAAATGAGCAGTTCTTC
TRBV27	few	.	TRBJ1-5	CASSQGLFNQPQHF	TGTGCCAGCAGTCAGGGGTTATTCAATCAGCCCCAGCATTTT
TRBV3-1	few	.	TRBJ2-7	CASSQVAGNAYEQYF	TGTGCCAGCAGCCAAGTTGCAGGGAACGCCTACGAGCAGTACTTC
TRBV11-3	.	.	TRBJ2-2	CASSPRTALTGELFF	TGTGCCAGCAGCCCCCGGACTGCCCTAACCGGGGAGCTGTTTTTT
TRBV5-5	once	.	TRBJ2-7	CASRGGQLYEQYF	TGTGCCAGCAGGGGCGGTCAACTTTACGAGCAGTACTTC
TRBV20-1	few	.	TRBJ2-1	CSARPTDFPNEQFF	TGCAGTGCTAGACCCACAGACTTTCCCAATGAGCAGTTCTTC
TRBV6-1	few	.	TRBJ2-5	CASSPRFGSVGETQYF	TGTGCCAGCAGCCCCCGCTTTGGGAGCGTGGGAGAGACCCAGTACTTC
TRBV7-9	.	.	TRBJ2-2	CASSFNERARVSGELFF	TGTGCCAGCAGCTTTAACGAGCGAGCGCGTGTATCCGGGGAGCTGTTTTTT
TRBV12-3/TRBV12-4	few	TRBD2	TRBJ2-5	CASRELADQETQYF	TGTGCCAGCAGGGAACTAGCGGACCAAGAGACCCAGTACTTC
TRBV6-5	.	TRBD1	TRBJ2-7	CAVETGVGRYF	TGTGCCGTTGAGACAGGGGTCGGGAGGTACTTC
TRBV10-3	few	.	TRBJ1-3	CAGWTRNTIYF	TGTGCCGGTTGGACGCGGAACACCATATATTTT
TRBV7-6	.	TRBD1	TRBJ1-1	CASRSTGSTEAFF	TGTGCCAGCAGATCGACAGGGTCCACTGAAGCTTTCTTT
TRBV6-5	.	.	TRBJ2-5	CASSYSTRVETQYF	TGTGCCAGCAGTTACTCGACCAGGGTTGAGACCCAGTACTTC
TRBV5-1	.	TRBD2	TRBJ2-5	CASSLSTSARETQYF	TGCGCCAGCAGCTTGAGTACTAGCGCGAGGGAGACCCAGTACTTC
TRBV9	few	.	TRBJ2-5	CASSGPSGDPKETQYF	TGTGCCAGCAGCGGGCCCTCGGGGGACCCAAAAGAGACCCAGTACTTC